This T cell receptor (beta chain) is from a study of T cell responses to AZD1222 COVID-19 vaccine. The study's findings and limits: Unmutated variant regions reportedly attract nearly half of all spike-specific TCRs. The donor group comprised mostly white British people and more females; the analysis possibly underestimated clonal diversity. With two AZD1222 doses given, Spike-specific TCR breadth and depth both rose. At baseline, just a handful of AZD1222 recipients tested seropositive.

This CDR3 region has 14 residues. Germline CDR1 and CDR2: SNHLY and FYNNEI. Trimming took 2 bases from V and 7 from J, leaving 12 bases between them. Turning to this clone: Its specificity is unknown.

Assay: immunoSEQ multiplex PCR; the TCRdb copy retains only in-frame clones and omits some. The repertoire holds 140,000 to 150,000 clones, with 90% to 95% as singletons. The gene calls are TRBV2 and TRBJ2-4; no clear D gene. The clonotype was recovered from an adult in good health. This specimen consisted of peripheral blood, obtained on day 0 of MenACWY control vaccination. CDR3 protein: CASSESGAGNIQYF. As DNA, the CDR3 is TGTGCCAGCAGTGAAAGTGGTGCCGGGAACATTCAGTACTTC.